Below are 26 T cell receptor beta chains sequenced from a single sample in a study of blood T cell repertoires in COVID-19. TCRdb's copy holds only in-frame clones and misses some; the assay was immunoSEQ multiplex PCR. The sample has about 140,000 clones; approximately 90% are singletons. The sequenced sample was PBMCs or T cells enriched from blood (not recorded which). The source is a man over 45 who had recovered from COVID-19.

The chain is built from TRBV4-3 and TRBJ1-2, with unresolved D. Between the trimmed V and J ends, which lost 0 bases and 8 bases, there was a span of 13 bases. This CDR3 spans 14 amino acids. The germline V gene has CDR1 LGHNA and CDR2 YSLEER. The chain's CDR3 is CASSQDRGYRGYTF. The CDR3 bases are TGCGCCAGCAGCCAAGATCGAGGGTATAGGGGCTACACCTTC.

The chain has TRBV28 and TRBJ1-2; D remains unclear. The germline V and J ends were trimmed by 7 bases and 2 bases, with 17 bases remaining between them. The CDR3 is 15 amino acids. Germline values: CDR1 MDHEN, CDR2 SYDVKM. CDR3 protein: CASTLLQTENYGYTF. CDR3 sequence (DNA): TGTGCCAGCACCCTCTTACAGACCGAGAACTATGGCTACACCTTC.

This clone came up once. The J gene is TRBJ1-5, the V gene TRBV9, with TRBD1 matching over 8 bases. The CDR3 loop spans 14 amino acids. J lost 6 bases, V lost 4 bases, and 6 bases had no gene match. CDR1 and CDR2 (germline): SGDLS, YYNGEE. CDR3 sequence reads: CASSTTGAGQPQHF. In DNA, the CDR3 is TGTGCCAGCAGCACGACAGGGGCCGGTCAGCCCCAGCATTTT. The whole variable domain, filled in from reference TRBV9 and TRBJ1-5, reads DSGVTQTPKHLITATGQRVTLRCSPRSGDLSVYWYQQSLDQGLQFLIQYYNGEERAKGNILERFSAQQFPDLHSELNLSSLELGDSALYFCASSTTGAGQPQHFGDGTRLSIL.

V usage is TRBV6-2 or TRBV6-3 and J usage is TRBJ1-5; 7 positions match TRBD1. Germline V gene data show CDR1 as MNHEY and CDR2 as SVGEGT. CDR3 length: 14 amino acids. The V segment lost 5 bases and the J segment 4 bases; nucleotides outside the gene matches: 5. CDR3 sequence: CASSHRGRNQPQHF. Written as DNA, the CDR3 is TGTGCCAGCAGTCACAGGGGTCGAAATCAGCCCCAGCATTTT.

The gene calls are TRBV15 and TRBJ1-2, with D possibly TRBD1 on 6 matching bases. Germline V gives CDR1 LNHNV, CDR2 YYDKDF (reference sequence). The CDR3 has 14 residues. V lost 0 bases and J 8 bases, leaving 13 bases between the germline ends. CDR3 DNA: TGTGCCACCAGCAGAGAATTGGGGGCGGAAGGCTACACCTTC. This encodes CATSRELGAEGYTF.

The chain recombines TRBV7-9 with TRBJ1-2, with TRBD1 identical over 7 bases. J was trimmed by 5 bases and V by 2 bases; bases with no gene match: 11. The CDR3 spans 16 residues. The germline V gene encodes CDR1 SEHNR and CDR2 FQNEAQ (reference sequence). CDR3 loop: CASSLPPLGGLYGYTF. The CDR3 bases are TGTGCCAGCAGCTTACCCCCCCTAGGGGGCCTATATGGCTACACCTTC. The full variable domain, in which reference TRBV7-9 and TRBJ1-2 provide the parts outside the CDR3, is DTGVSQNPRHKITKRGQNVTFRCDPISEHNRLYWYRQTLGQGPEFLTYFQNEAQLEKSRLLSDRFSAERPKGSFSTLEIQRTEQGDSAMYLCASSLPPLGGLYGYTFGSGTRLTVV.

The rearrangement links TRBV5-5 to TRBJ2-7, with D perhaps TRBD2 (6 bases). V lost 0 bases and J lost 4, with 14 bases in between. The CDR3 covers 15 residues. Germline lookup yields CDR1 SGHKS and CDR2 YYEKEE (reference sequence). The CDR3 loop reads CASSLVGGATYEQYF. DNA for the CDR3: TGTGCCAGCAGCTTGGTCGGGGGAGCTACGTACGAGCAGTACTTC.

The chain recombines TRBV18 with TRBJ2-7; 12 nucleotides agree with TRBD1. Trimming took 5 bases from V and 5 from J; bases not matched to a gene: 7. The CDR3 is 15 amino acids. CDR1 KGHSH and CDR2 LQKENI come from the germline V gene. CDR3 residues: CASSATGTGGHEQYV. The CDR3 DNA is TGTGCCAGCTCAGCTACCGGGACAGGGGGCCACGAGCAGTACGTC.

The V and J genes are TRBV5-1 and TRBJ1-5, with 10 bases aligning to TRBD1. Trimming removed 3 bases from V and 6 bases from J; junction bases left unmatched: 6. Germline-derived CDR1 and CDR2 are SGHRS and YFSETQ. The CDR3 has 15 residues. CDR3 nucleotide sequence: TGCGCCAGCAGCTACGACAGGGGGCCGGGTCAGCCCCAGCATTTT. This translates into CASSYDRGPGQPQHF.

The rearrangement joins TRBV5-1 to TRBJ2-2, with 11 bases lining up with TRBD2. V trimming: 0 bases; J trimming: 8 bases; junction bases outside the gene matches: 6. CDR1 and CDR2 from the germline V gene are SGHRS and YFSETQ. This CDR3 contains 16 residues. The DNA of the CDR3 is TGCGCCAGCAGCTTGGCGCCTAGCGGGGGGCCAGGGGAGCTGTTTTTT. Amino acids: CASSLAPSGGPGELFF.

The gene calls are TRBV10-3 and TRBJ1-5; D is undetermined. The CDR3 extends over 15 amino acids. CDR1 and CDR2 from the germline V gene are ENHRY and SYGVKD. The V gene lost 2 bases and the J gene lost 0 bases, with 8 bases spanning the gap. CDR3 bases: TGTGCCATCAGTGAGACAGTAGATAGCAATCAGCCCCAGCATTTT. Translation: CAISETVDSNQPQHF.

The V and J genes are TRBV6-5 and TRBJ2-4; 7 nucleotides agree with TRBD2. The CDR3 has 14 residues. In germline, CDR1 is MNHEY, CDR2 SVGAGI. The trim removed 3 bases at V and 8 bases at J, leaving 7 bases unmatched. The CDR3 loop reads CASSYPGGGDIQYF. In DNA form, the CDR3 reads TGTGCCAGCAGTTATCCGGGAGGAGGGGACATTCAGTACTTC.

The CDR3 here is CASSAGLARYEQYV. CDR3 DNA sequence: TGTGCCAGCAGCGCGGGACTAGCTCGCTACGAGCAGTACGTC. V is TRBV5-6 and J is TRBJ2-7; TRBD2 matches at 9 bases. CDR3 length: 14 residues. With V trimmed by 4 bases and J by 3 bases, 5 bases remained unmatched. Germline assignment: CDR1 SGHDT and CDR2 YYEEEE.

The chain couples TRBV7-2 to TRBJ2-5, with 11 bases matching TRBD1. The CDR3 loop spans 17 amino acids. Germline-derived CDR1 and CDR2 are SGHTA and FQGNSA. V shed 2 bases and J 4 bases; nucleotides not matched to a gene: 9. The CDR3 region has the DNA TGTGCCAGCAGCTTATGGACAGGGGGCTTTTTGAGAGAGACCCAGTACTTC. It translates to CASSLWTGGFLRETQYF.

The chain carries TRBV7-3 and TRBJ2-2, with 11 bases aligning to TRBD2. The junction had 6 bases not matched to a gene; V was cut back by 2 bases and J by 4 bases. CDR1 SGHTA and CDR2 FQGTGA come from the germline V gene. The CDR3 totals 17 residues. CDR3: CASSLLAGGQGTGELFF. The CDR3 nucleotides are TGTGCCAGCAGCTTACTAGCGGGGGGCCAGGGCACCGGGGAGCTGTTTTTT.

The chain has TRBV3-1 (or the pseudogene TRBV3-2) and TRBJ2-3; D uncertain. From germline, CDR1 is LGHDT and CDR2 YNNKEL (reference sequence). V gave up 0 bases and J gave up 7 bases, with 8 bases separating them. The CDR3 is 13 amino acids. The CDR3 DNA reads as TGTGCCAGCAGCCAAGATCAACTATATACGCAGTATTTT. It specifies CASSQDQLYTQYF.

This clone appeared a single time. The V gene is TRBV7-2, the J gene TRBJ1-4, with D unresolved. There are 14 residues in the CDR3. Trimming took 1 base from V and 4 from J, leaving 7 bases between them. In germline, CDR1 is SGHTA, CDR2 FQGNSA. This chain's CDR3 is CASSLVAVNEKLFF. DNA of the CDR3: TGTGCCAGCAGCTTAGTGGCAGTTAATGAAAAACTGTTTTTT.

The chain has TRBV11-2 and TRBJ2-5; weak D call: TRBD1 (6 bases). The CDR3 totals 16 residues. Germline CDR1 SGHAT, CDR2 FQNNGV. Trimming left V 2 bases short and J 3 bases short, with 16 bases between. The DNA for the CDR3 is TGTGCCAGCAGCTTATACGCAACTACAGGGAAAGAGACCCAGTACTTC. It encodes CASSLYATTGKETQYF.

CDR3 sequence: CASSGGGDFSYEQYF. The CDR3 DNA reads as TGTGCCAGCAGCGGCGGAGGGGACTTCTCCTACGAGCAGTACTTC. The chain uses TRBV11-2 and TRBJ2-7; D perhaps matches TRBD2 (6 bases). V lost 5 bases, J lost 0 bases, and 14 bases lay in between. Germline V gene sequence: CDR1 SGHAT, CDR2 FQNNGV. The CDR3 consists of 15 residues.

This chain connects TRBV5-1 to TRBJ2-3; the match to TRBD1 covers 9 bases. V lost 4 bases, J lost 4 bases, and 4 bases stayed unmatched. The CDR3 length is 14 residues. Germline V CDR1 and CDR2: SGHRS, YFSETQ. The chain's CDR3 is CASSGGQGPDTQYF. CDR3 DNA sequence: TGCGCCAGCAGCGGTGGACAGGGGCCAGATACGCAGTATTTT.

This chain joins TRBV7-8 and TRBJ1-1, with TRBD1 as a possible D gene (6 bases). The CDR3 contains 17 residues. Trimming removed 3 bases at V and 10 bases at J, with 27 bases between. CDR1 is SGHVS and CDR2 is FQNEAQ in the germline V gene. CDR3 nucleotides: TGTGCCAGCAGCTTCCGATTTCTCCAGGGGACCCAGCCAGGAGCTTTCTTT. It yields the protein CASSFRFLQGTQPGAFF. Full variable domain (missing parts from reference TRBV7-8 and TRBJ1-1): GAGVSQSPRYKVAKRGQDVALRCDPISGHVSLFWYQQALGQGPEFLTYFQNEAQLDKSGLPSDRFFAERPEGSVSTLKIQRTQQEDSAVYLCASSFRFLQGTQPGAFFGQGTRLTVV.

V usage is TRBV11-3 and J usage is TRBJ2-3; D is possibly TRBD2 (7 bases). Between the trimmed V and J ends, which lost 1 base and 6 bases, there was a span of 11 bases. Germline V gene lookup returns CDR1 SGHNT and CDR2 YENEEA. The CDR3 is 14 residues long. The CDR3 is CASSLGRGADTQYF. CDR3 in DNA: TGTGCCAGCAGCTTAGGCCGGGGGGCGGATACGCAGTATTTT.

The V and J genes are TRBV6-5 and TRBJ2-1, with TRBD2 matching 8 bases. After removal of 7 bases from V and 4 bases from J, the junction contained 9 bases not matched to a gene. Germline CDR1 is MNHEY and CDR2 is SVGAGI. CDR3 length: 15 residues. Written as DNA, the CDR3 is TGTGCCAGCAACTCACTAGCGGAGACGTACAATGAGCAGTTCTTC. Its protein product is CASNSLAETYNEQFF.

V and J are TRBV10-3 and TRBJ2-1; possible D gene TRBD2, 5 bases. This CDR3 has 14 amino acids. Trimming left V 0 bases short and J 5 bases short, with 8 bases between. Germline V gene lookup returns CDR1 ENHRY and CDR2 SYGVKD. In DNA, the CDR3 is TGTGCCATCAGTGAGTCGAGGGCAGACAATGAGCAGTTCTTC. Translated, it gives CAISESRADNEQFF.

This clone is judged large. This sample also contains other DNA sequences that code for the same CDR3. The chain combines TRBV5-1 with TRBJ1-1, with TRBD1 matching 8 bases. The ends lost 0 bases at V and 5 bases at J; junction bases unmatched: 3. CDR1 is SGHRS and CDR2 is YFSETQ in the germline V gene. The CDR3 totals 14 residues. CDR3 sequence (DNA): TGCGCCAGCAGCTTGGCAGGGGGCTATACTGAAGCTTTCTTT. It yields the protein CASSLAGGYTEAFF.

This chain joins TRBV19 and TRBJ1-5; 8 bases map to TRBD1. The germline gives CDR1 LNHDA, CDR2 SQIVND (reference sequence). With V trimmed by 4 bases and J by 9 bases, 17 bases remained unmatched. The CDR3 is 17 amino acids. The CDR3: CASSTPNPTGALGPQHF. The CDR3 DNA reads TGTGCCAGTAGTACACCCAACCCGACAGGGGCCCTGGGGCCCCAGCATTTT.